Listed below are T cell receptor beta chains from one sample, sequenced in a study of PD-1 blockade in classical Hodgkin lymphoma. Clones were read by immunoSEQ multiplex PCR, and TCRdb kept only the in-frame ones, dropping some. The sample yields 25,000 to 30,000 clones, around 79% seen once. The sequencing used CD4+ T cells from blood, collected before the fourth cycle of nivolumab. Every receptor here comes from a human donor with classical Hodgkin lymphoma. CDR3s include the opening cysteine and the closing phenylalanine or tryptophan. A D gene is named only where the DNA matches it firmly. Rows give clone size only sometimes, using once, few, many, or a class for an expanded clone.

J	D	V	size	length	CDR3	DNA
TRBJ2-5	TRBD2	TRBV13	.	16	CASSGPVWGGVETQYF	TGTGCCAGCAGCGGACCAGTCTGGGGGGGGGTAGAGACCCAGTACTTC
TRBJ2-5	TRBD2	TRBV19	once	15	CASSIGLAAQETQYF	TGTGCCAGTAGTATTGGCCTAGCGGCTCAAGAGACCCAGTACTTC
TRBJ1-2	TRBD1	TRBV9	.	15	CASSPSTGRNYGYTF	TGTGCCAGCAGCCCATCGACAGGGCGGAACTATGGCTACACCTTC
TRBJ2-7	TRBD2	TRBV7-2	.	14	CASSLGGGTYEQYF	TGTGCCAGCAGCTTGGGCGGGGGAACCTACGAGCAGTACTTC
TRBJ2-1	.	TRBV7-3	.	15	CASSLAQGRNNEQFF	TGTGCCAGCAGCTTAGCTCAGGGGAGAAACAATGAGCAGTTCTTC
TRBJ1-5	.	TRBV9	.	14	CASSVGPEGQPQHF	TGTGCCAGCAGCGTAGGGCCGGAGGGTCAGCCCCAGCATTTT
TRBJ1-5	.	TRBV7-2	.	17	CASSPSHSGKGNQPQHF	TGTGCCAGCAGCCCTAGCCACTCCGGTAAGGGCAATCAGCCCCAGCATTTT
TRBJ1-2	.	TRBV2	.	14	CASSEYKNSYGYTF	TGTGCCAGCAGTGAATACAAGAACTCCTATGGCTACACCTTC
TRBJ1-6	TRBD1	TRBV7-3	few	15	CASSSQGARNSPLHF	TGTGCCAGCAGCTCTCAGGGGGCTCGGAATTCACCCCTCCACTTT
TRBJ1-1	TRBD1	TRBV7-3	.	15	CASSPGQGIGTEAFF	TGTGCCAGCAGCCCCGGACAGGGGATAGGAACTGAAGCTTTCTTT
TRBJ2-5	TRBD2	TRBV28	.	14	CASSVAGTQETQYF	TGTGCCAGCAGCGTAGCGGGAACCCAAGAGACCCAGTACTTC
TRBJ2-5	.	TRBV12-5	.	16	CASGLNRVCSCETQYF	TGTGCTAGTGGCCTGAACAGGGTTTGCTCCTGCGAGACCCAGTACTTC
TRBJ2-2	TRBD1	TRBV28	.	16	CASNAPGQRNTGELFF	TGTGCCAGCAACGCCCCGGGACAGAGAAACACCGGGGAGCTGTTTTTT
TRBJ2-3	.	TRBV7-9	.	15	CASSFQGMRADTQYF	TGTGCCAGCAGCTTCCAGGGTATGAGGGCAGATACGCAGTATTTT
TRBJ1-2	TRBD1	TRBV19	.	12	CASTYRGDGYTF	TGTGCCAGTACCTACAGGGGGGATGGCTACACCTTC
TRBJ2-1	.	TRBV5-1	once	15	CASSPDNFTYNEQFF	TGCGCCAGCAGCCCCGACAATTTTACGTACAATGAGCAGTTCTTC
TRBJ2-7	.	TRBV5-1	.	14	CASSQDQGRNEQYF	TGCGCCAGCAGCCAGGACCAGGGGCGGAATGAGCAGTACTTC
TRBJ2-3	TRBD2	TRBV7-2	.	18	CASSLHPPAGVFTDTQYF	TGTGCCAGCTCCCTCCATCCTCCAGCGGGAGTTTTCACAGATACGCAGTATTTT
TRBJ2-7	.	TRBV6-6	.	15	CASSTRGRGVYEQYF	TGTGCCAGCAGTACCCGGGGAAGGGGAGTCTACGAGCAGTACTTC
TRBJ1-2	TRBD1	TRBV18	.	15	CASSPGGQGWNGYTF	TGTGCCAGCTCACCAGGGGGACAGGGCTGGAATGGCTACACCTTC
TRBJ2-3	TRBD1	TRBV7-3	.	16	CASSLRAQGAADTQYF	TGTGCCAGCAGCTTAAGGGCACAGGGGGCCGCAGATACGCAGTATTTT
TRBJ2-3	.	TRBV7-2	.	14	CASSLHRPPDTQYF	TGTGCCAGCAGCCTACATAGACCCCCAGATACGCAGTATTTT
TRBJ2-4	.	TRBV9	.	16	CASSVGDTIAKNIQYF	TGTGCCAGCAGCGTAGGGGACACCATAGCCAAAAACATTCAGTACTTC
TRBJ1-2	.	TRBV4-3	few	18	CASSLTNTLGQIFYGYTF	TGCGCCAGCAGCTTAACCAACACCCTGGGACAAATTTTCTATGGCTACACCTTC
TRBJ1-2	TRBD1	TRBV18	.	17	CASSPRSFGQGFYGYTF	TGTGCCAGCTCACCACGTTCCTTTGGACAGGGTTTCTATGGCTACACCTTC
TRBJ2-5	.	TRBV20-1	few	11	CSVRAGETQYF	TGCAGTGTGAGGGCGGGGGAGACCCAGTACTTC
TRBJ2-3	.	TRBV28	once	15	CASSPRRAFPDTQYF	TGTGCCAGCAGTCCCCGGAGGGCATTTCCAGATACGCAGTATTTT
TRBJ1-5	.	TRBV19	.	13	CASSSIPGQPQHF	TGTGCCAGTAGTAGTATCCCGGGGCAGCCCCAGCATTTT
TRBJ2-1	TRBD2	TRBV5-1	.	14	CASSLAGEGNEQFF	TGCGCCAGCAGCTTGGCTGGGGAGGGGAATGAGCAGTTCTTC
TRBJ1-5	.	TRBV5-5	once	15	CASSDEAYSNQPQHF	TGTGCCAGCAGCGATGAGGCTTATAGCAATCAGCCCCAGCATTTT
TRBJ2-7	.	TRBV5-4	.	15	CASSLAGGGIYEQYF	TGTGCCAGCAGCTTGGCCGGGGGAGGAATCTACGAGCAGTACTTC
TRBJ1-2	.	TRBV7-9	.	16	CASRSNRDGINYGYTF	TGTGCCAGCAGATCTAACCGGGACGGCATTAACTATGGCTACACCTTC
TRBJ2-1	TRBD2	TRBV11-2	.	18	CASSFLAGGGETYNEQFF	TGTGCCAGCAGCTTCCTAGCGGGAGGAGGTGAAACCTACAATGAGCAGTTCTTC
TRBJ2-5	.	TRBV11-2	.	15	CASSPDRISQETQYF	TGTGCCAGCAGCCCCGACAGGATCTCACAAGAGACCCAGTACTTC
TRBJ2-2	.	TRBV11-2	.	16	CASSPNPGRLTGELFF	TGTGCCAGCAGCCCCAACCCGGGACGACTCACCGGGGAGCTGTTTTTT
TRBJ1-2	.	TRBV9	few	15	CASSVDGDPNYGYTF	TGTGCCAGCAGCGTAGACGGAGATCCTAACTATGGCTACACCTTC
TRBJ1-1	.	TRBV11-2	.	14	CASSLDQGYTEAFF	TGTGCCAGCAGCTTAGATCAGGGATACACTGAAGCTTTCTTT
TRBJ2-5	.	TRBV4-1	.	15	CASSQDPASRETQYF	TGCGCCAGCAGCCAAGATCCGGCGAGTAGGGAGACCCAGTACTTC
TRBJ1-2	.	TRBV6-5	.	11	CASGRDYGYTF	TGTGCCAGCGGACGGGATTACGGCTACACCTTC
TRBJ2-1	.	TRBV7-9	.	17	CASSLVGGASSYNEQFF	TGTGCCAGCAGCTTAGTAGGGGGGGCAAGCTCCTACAATGAGCAGTTCTTC